Listed below are T cell receptor beta chains from one sample, sequenced in a study. One entry per CDR3 protein results from TCRdb running MiXCR on the 5' RACE reads. The sample has around 43,000 distinct CDR3 sequences, 15% to 20% seen once. Sequenced input: naive CD4+ T cells sorted from a lymph node. The receptors originated from a female donor with breast cancer. CDR3s leave out the opening cysteine and the closing phenylalanine or tryptophan. Each record gives: V gene, J gene, CDR3 protein.

TRBV12-3/TRBV12-4	TRBJ2-3	ASSLTGGADTQY
TRBV7-7	TRBJ1-1	ASSMDTNTEAF
TRBV5-1	TRBJ1-1	ASAPAGGPDTEAF
TRBV28	TRBJ1-2	ASSKSSYGYT
TRBV4-2	TRBJ2-1	ASSPSGRVNEQF
TRBV18	TRBJ2-2	ASSPRPPGTGELF
TRBV6-5	TRBJ1-1	ASSYSWRVNTEAF
TRBV29-1	TRBJ1-1	SVQEQGTGEAF
TRBV7-9	TRBJ2-5	ASSPEVRGQETQY
TRBV7-2	TRBJ1-5	ASSLSPSDPPQH
TRBV28	TRBJ2-2	ASSSFTGELF
TRBV20-1	TRBJ1-5	SAGGGSNQPQH
TRBV2	TRBJ2-1	ASSGTSGRAYNEQF
TRBV7-9	TRBJ2-7	ASSLTNIGYSNYEQY
TRBV7-9	TRBJ2-2	ASSLAGNTGELF
TRBV6-1	TRBJ1-6	ASSDRNSYNSPLH
TRBV7-9	TRBJ2-1	ASSKTGSNEQF
TRBV27	TRBJ1-1	ASSSRERRTEAF
TRBV20-1	TRBJ1-1	SARGQGAGTGAF
TRBV7-2	TRBJ2-7	ASSQMGQTSYEQY
TRBV5-1	TRBJ2-7	ATRGGGRTGGANYEQY
TRBV6-1	TRBJ2-3	ASSPGGDTQY
TRBV5-1	TRBJ2-4	ASTPTGAKNIQY
TRBV4-1	TRBJ1-6	ASSQAATGSYNSPLH
TRBV6-1	TRBJ2-1	ASIKDGDRGNEQF